This TCR beta chain derives from a study of PD-1 blockade in mismatch repair-deficient tumors. Findings of the study overall: Rapid post-treatment expansion, then contraction, generally preceding radiologic response, marked tumor-resident clones.

All patients were mismatch repair deficient, assessed by either PCR or immunohistochemistry. TCRdb's table, derived via immunoSEQ multiplex PCR, lists solely in-frame clones and lacks some. The table includes approximately 100,000 clones, approximately 80% detected once. Concerning this clone: The antigen is undetermined.

CDR1 is SGHRS, CDR2 YFSETQ, per germline. Trimming removed 5 bases from V and 5 bases from J, with 17 bases in between. This CDR3 comprises 14 residues. The chain links TRBV5-1 to TRBJ2-7; tentative D call: TRBD1 (8 bases). The starting material was peripheral blood, obtained roughly eight months after starting pembrolizumab. The origin of this receptor is an adult with mismatch repair-deficient cancer. In DNA form, the CDR3 reads TGCGCCAGCAGGTGGACAGGGAGGGGCGACGAGCAGTACTTC. Translated: CASRWTGRGDEQYF.